The TCR beta chain described here comes from a study of vaccination and CD4 T cells after COVID-19. Study details: Researchers treated control cultures with a CEFX pool, an HIV-1 Nef pool, or no peptide. The study's findings and limits: Median reactive clonotypes, those recognizing SARS-CoV-2, rose from roughly 19 to 38, not significantly.

With respect to this clonotype: The antigen is undetermined.

Specified treatment: approximately nine-day PBMC culture with coronavirus spike peptide pools or control peptides (ViraFEST assay). The Oncomine TCR Beta short-read assay was applied to DNA of cultured CD4+ T cells. It was cultured CD4+ T cells from which genomic DNA was extracted. TCRdb used MiXCR to reprocess the PCR reads, holding one entry per CDR3 protein. The sample shows more than 13,000 distinct CDR3 sequences, approximately 29% of them seen only once. This TCR came from a human donor with COVID-19. The specimen was cultured CD4+ T cells from blood.

The CDR3: CASQRGGSYEQYF. The CDR3 DNA sequence: TGTGCCAGCCAGAGGGGGGGCTCCTACGAGCAGTACTTC. The chain combines TRBV25-1 with TRBJ2-7, with TRBD2 as a possible D gene (7 bases). This CDR3 contains 13 residues. CDR1 is MGHDK, CDR2 SYGVNS, per germline. V lost 8 bases to trimming and J lost 0 bases, with 11 bases between them.